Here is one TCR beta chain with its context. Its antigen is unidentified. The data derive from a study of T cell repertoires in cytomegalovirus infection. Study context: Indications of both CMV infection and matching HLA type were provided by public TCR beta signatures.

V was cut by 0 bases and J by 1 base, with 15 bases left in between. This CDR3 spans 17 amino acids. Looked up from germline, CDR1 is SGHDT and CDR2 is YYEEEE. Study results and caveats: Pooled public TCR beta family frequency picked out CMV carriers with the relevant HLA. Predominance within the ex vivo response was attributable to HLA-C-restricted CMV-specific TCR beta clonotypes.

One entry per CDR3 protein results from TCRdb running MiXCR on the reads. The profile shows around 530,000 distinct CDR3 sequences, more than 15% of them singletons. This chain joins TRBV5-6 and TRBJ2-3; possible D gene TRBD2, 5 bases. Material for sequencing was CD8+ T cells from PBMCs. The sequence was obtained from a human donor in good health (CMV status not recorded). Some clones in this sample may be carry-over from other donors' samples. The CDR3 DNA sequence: TGTGCCAGCAGCTTGGCCCGAGGGTTTCTCGGCACAGATACGCAGTATTTT. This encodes CASSLARGFLGTDTQYF.